The 17 T cell receptor beta chains listed next were all sequenced from one sample in a study of tissue T cells after allogeneic stem cell transplantation. The protocol was immunoSEQ multiplex PCR, while the TCRdb copy is restricted to in-frame clones and leaves out a portion. The sample carries around 3,900 clones, approximately 49% recorded once. This sample's time point: mouse harvest day 7 after allogeneic transplant. Tail vein injection delivered 10^7 T-cell-depleted bone marrow cells and 10^6 splenic CD5+ T cells. The sample was lymph node tissue. The source is a female BALB/c mouse given C57BL/6 T cells with graft-versus-host disease after an allogeneic hematopoietic cell transplant.

The sample holds a few counts of this clone. The gene names given are mouse names. The read ends 1 residue early relative to the CDR3; the germline J gene fills the gap. This chain links TRBV26 with TRBJ1-3, with a weak D call TRBD1 (6 bases). The CDR3 runs to 16 residues. Per the germline V gene, CDR1 is KGHPV and CDR2 is FQNQEV (reference sequence). The V end was cut by 4 bases, the J end by 0 bases, with 13 bases between. The CDR3 spells CASSPDRFNSGNTLYF. The sequenced part of the CDR3 DNA is TGTGCCAGCAGTCCCGACAGGTTTAATTCTGGAAATACGCTCTAT.

Points on this clone: Gene names and germline match the mouse. Read data end 1 residue before the CDR3 end; the end is taken from the germline J gene. V gene TRBV5 combines with J gene TRBJ2-4; TRBD2 matches at 7 bases. Germline CDR1 and CDR2: LGHNA and YNLKQL (reference sequence). V shed 0 bases, J shed 4 bases, and the junction held 4 bases outside the gene matches. The CDR3 totals 15 residues. The CDR3 here is CASSQDWGEENTLYF. CDR3 DNA (partial): TGTGCCAGCAGCCAAGATTGGGGGGAGGAAAACACCTTGTAC.

To note about this clone: Genes and germline come from the mouse. The observed sequence ends 1 residue before the CDR3 terminus, with the missing tail filled in from the germline J gene. This sequence joins TRBV20 and TRBJ1-1; tentatively, D is TRBD1 (5 bases). Germline V gives CDR1 GFQATS, CDR2 STVNSAI. Trimming pared 6 bases from V and 1 base from J, leaving 18 bases between. The CDR3 is 15 residues long. The sequenced part of the CDR3 DNA is TGTGGTGCCGGAGGGAGGGGAAGGGGAAACACAGAAGTCTTC. This translates into CGAGGRGRGNTEVF. The complete CDR3 protein is CGAGGRGRGNTEVFF.

A note on this clone: The gene names given are mouse names. The read stops 1 residue short of the end of the CDR3; the missing end is completed from the germline J gene. The rearrangement links TRBV13-2 to TRBJ2-3; tentative D call: TRBD2 (6 bases). Trimming left V 3 bases short and J 0 bases short, with 8 bases between. This CDR3 has 14 amino acids. Per the germline V gene, CDR1 is NNHNN and CDR2 is SYGAGS (reference sequence). The part of the CDR3 DNA that was read is TGTGCCAGCGGTGTTTGGGGGAGTGCAGAAACGCTGTAT. Its translation is CASGVWGSAETLY. The entire CDR3 protein is CASGVWGSAETLYF.

Concerning this clone: Genes here carry mouse names. With the read ending 1 residue before the CDR3 end, the germline J gene is used to fill in that end. This chain joins TRBV2 and TRBJ2-1; D may be TRBD2 (6 bases). V shed 4 bases and J shed 1 base, with 8 bases lying between them. Germline lookup yields CDR1 LGHNA and CDR2 YSYQKL. The CDR3 is 14 residues long. CDR3 bases read: TGTGCCAGCAGCCCTACTGGGAACTATGCTGAGCAGTTC. It is translated as CASSPTGNYAEQF. The whole CDR3 protein is CASSPTGNYAEQFF.

This clone was counted a few times. Any gene name here is a mouse gene name. The CDR3 goes on 1 residue after the read ends, and that part is filled in from the germline J gene. This rearrangement joins TRBV3 to TRBJ1-2, with D possibly matching TRBD1 (6 bases). V was clipped by 4 bases and J by 2 bases, with 8 bases between them. Looked up from germline, CDR1 is SNHLY and CDR2 is FYNGKV (reference sequence). The CDR3 covers 13 residues. Partial CDR3 DNA: TGTGCCAGCAGCTCTCAGGGGAACTCCGACTACACC. It codes for CASSSQGNSDYT. The full CDR3 protein is CASSSQGNSDYTF.

On this clone itself: Genes here carry mouse names. The read comes to an end 1 residue before the CDR3 does, leaving the germline J gene to fill in the end. V usage is TRBV26 and J usage is TRBJ1-3; 8 bases are a match to TRBD1. The junction had 1 base not matched to a gene; V was cut back by 4 bases and J by 2 bases. CDR1 is KGHPV and CDR2 is FQNQEV in the germline V gene (reference sequence). This CDR3 contains 14 residues. The part of the CDR3 DNA that was read is TGTGCCAGCAGTCCGACAGGGGCTGGAAATACGCTCTAT. This codes for CASSPTGAGNTLY. The whole CDR3 protein reads CASSPTGAGNTLYF.

Comments on this clone: Germline and genes here are mouse. The observed sequence ends 1 residue before the CDR3 terminus, with the missing tail filled in from the germline J gene. Other nucleotide sequences from this sample produce the same CDR3. This sequence joins TRBV26 and TRBJ1-1, with D hard to call. Trimming removed 4 bases from V and 1 base from J, with 7 bases in between. This CDR3 comprises 13 residues. The germline V gene encodes CDR1 KGHPV and CDR2 FQNQEV (reference sequence). This chain's CDR3 is CASSRGGNTEVFF. The DNA read from the CDR3 is TGTGCCAGCAGTCGAGGAGGAAACACAGAAGTCTTC.

This clone came up a few times. Genes and germline are mouse. From the germline J gene comes the end of the CDR3, since the read stops 1 residue before it. The rearrangement joins TRBV13-3 to TRBJ1-4; TRBD1 matches at 12 bases. The CDR3 runs to 14 residues. V lost 2 bases and J lost 7; bases outside the gene matches: 0. The germline V gene encodes CDR1 NNHDY and CDR2 SYVADS. The CDR3: CASSEGQGAERLFF. CDR3 bases read: TGTGCCAGCAGTGAGGGACAGGGGGCCGAAAGATTATTT.

Comments on this clone: Gene and germline names: mouse. The missing CDR3 end, 1 residue past where the read stops, is filled in from the germline J gene. The chain links TRBV26 to TRBJ2-1, with a tentative D call TRBD1 (6 bases). This CDR3 spans 15 amino acids. V was shortened by 0 bases and J by 7 bases, with 13 bases between the two germline ends. In germline, CDR1 is KGHPV, CDR2 FQNQEV (reference sequence). CDR3 region: CASSLSPGERAEQFF. CDR3 bases read: TGTGCCAGCAGTCTGTCGCCAGGGGAGAGAGCTGAGCAGTTC.

As concerns this clone: Genes and germline are mouse. The read comes to an end 1 residue before the CDR3 does, leaving the germline J gene to fill in the end. The J gene is TRBJ2-4, the V gene TRBV26; D possibly corresponds to TRBD1 (6 bases). The CDR3 consists of 14 residues. The V and J ends lost 2 bases and 1 base respectively, with 7 bases between them. From germline, CDR1 is KGHPV and CDR2 FQNQEV (reference sequence). The covered CDR3 bases are TGTGCCAGCAGTCTGCCAGGGGGTCAAAACACCTTGTAC. Protein product: CASSLPGGQNTLY. The whole CDR3 sequence reads CASSLPGGQNTLYF.

With respect to this clone: The germline and genes are mouse ones. The read terminates 1 residue before the CDR3 end, so the remaining end is supplied by the germline J gene. J is TRBJ2-5 and V is TRBV26, with 8 bases aligning to TRBD1. V lost 3 bases, J lost 5 bases, and 7 bases stayed unmatched. There are 15 residues in the CDR3. CDR1 is KGHPV, CDR2 FQNQEV, per germline (reference sequence). Partial CDR3 DNA: TGTGCCAGCAGTCTTTGGACAGGGCGGGGAGACACCCAGTAC. Its translation is CASSLWTGRGDTQY. The entire CDR3 is CASSLWTGRGDTQYF.

Comment on this clone: The germline and genes are mouse ones. The CDR3 end falls 1 residue outside the read, so it is completed with the germline J gene. The J gene is TRBJ1-4, the V gene TRBV24; 7 positions agree with TRBD1. The CDR3 totals 15 residues. V lost 4 bases to trimming and J lost 0 bases; unmatched junction nucleotides: 2. Germline values: CDR1 KGHTA, CDR2 FRNEEI. CDR3 bases read: TGTGCCAGCAGTCCCGGGACAGTTTCCAACGAAAGATTATTT. This translates into CASSPGTVSNERLF. The entire CDR3 protein is CASSPGTVSNERLFF.

About this clone: Gene names are mouse gene names. The CDR3 end lies 1 residue beyond the end of the read and is filled in from the germline J gene. J is TRBJ2-2 and V is TRBV13-2; perhaps TRBD1 as D (5 bases). This CDR3 spans 14 amino acids. The germline V and J ends were trimmed by 0 bases and 2 bases, with 5 bases remaining between them. Germline V lookup: CDR1 NNHNN, CDR2 SYGAGS (reference sequence). The sequenced CDR3 bases are TGTGCCAGCGGTGATGGACAGAACACCGGGCAGCTCTAC. Translation: CASGDGQNTGQLY. The CDR3 in full is CASGDGQNTGQLYF.

On this clone: Gene names are mouse gene names. The CDR3 end falls 1 residue outside the read, so it is completed with the germline J gene. V and J are TRBV15 and TRBJ2-4, with D perhaps TRBD2 (6 bases). The germline V gene encodes CDR1 SGHND and CDR2 FRSKSL. This CDR3 has 15 residues. V was trimmed by 6 bases and J by 0 bases, leaving 13 bases between them. CDR3 in amino acids: CASSPNWVSQNTLYF. The sequenced CDR3 bases are TGTGCCAGCAGCCCTAACTGGGTTAGTCAAAACACCTTGTAC.

Notes on this clone: Gene names and germline refer to mouse. The read terminates 1 residue ahead of where the CDR3 ends, so the germline J gene completes it. This chain links TRBV26 with TRBJ2-5; 7 nucleotides agree with TRBD1. Germline V gene data show CDR1 as KGHPV and CDR2 as FQNQEV (reference sequence). CDR3 length: 15 residues. V was clipped by 4 bases and J by 5 bases; unmatched bases: 9. The DNA read from the CDR3 is TGTGCCAGCAGTCCCCGACAGGGAGGGCGAGACACCCAGTAC. Translation gives CASSPRQGGRDTQY. The full CDR3 protein is CASSPRQGGRDTQYF.

With regard to this clone: Genes and germline are mouse. The observed sequence ends 1 residue before the CDR3 terminus, with the missing tail filled in from the germline J gene. The V call is TRBV31, the J call TRBJ1-1; 9 positions match TRBD1. Germline V gives CDR1 GKSSPN, CDR2 SITVG. V was pared by 0 bases and J by 1 base, with 3 bases of the junction left unmatched. CDR3 length: 15 residues. The CDR3 DNA, read in part, is TGTGCCTGGAGTCTAGTACAGGGGGCGAACACAGAAGTCTTC. Amino acid sequence: CAWSLVQGANTEVF. The CDR3 reads in full as CAWSLVQGANTEVFF.